The TCR beta chain under discussion was sequenced for a study of CD8+CD57+ T cells in acquired aplastic anemia. Whole-study context: Average DNA yield from sorted CD4+ and CD8+ cells was around 3.2 ug.

A word on this clonotype: No antigen is known for it.

Study results and limitations: Patients and controls shared roughly 30 CD8+ CDR3 sequences, which appeared highly expressed in patients and within their immunodominant clones.

Genomic DNA was employed as the template in profiling TCR beta VDJ and CDR3. TCRdb itself ran the reads through MiXCR, one entry per CDR3 protein. The data contain roughly 280,000 distinct CDR3 sequences, 56% of them seen just once; the ten biggest clones take up 1.3%. Before being chosen for sequencing, patients had shown CD8+CD57+ cell expansion by flow cytometry. Receipt of therapy had not occurred in any patient by the time of blood sampling. Germline assignment: CDR1 SGHTA and CDR2 FQGNSA. The CDR3 is 14 amino acids. With 3 bases removed from V and 6 bases from J, the gap between germline ends came to 12 bases.

Specimen: sorted CD4+, CD8+, or CD8+CD57+ T cells (not recorded which) from PBMCs. The rearrangement links TRBV7-2 to TRBJ2-1; no reliable D call. The clonotype was recovered from a human donor with aplastic anemia. The CDR3 DNA sequence: TGTGCCAGCAGCTTCAGGCTTCCCTCCAATGAGCAGTTCTTC. It encodes CASSFRLPSNEQFF.